These 10 T cell receptor beta chains share one sample of origin, sequenced in a study of T cell responses to AZD1222 COVID-19 vaccine. Assay: immunoSEQ multiplex PCR; the TCRdb copy retains only in-frame clones and omits some. The sample lists around 170,000 clones; about 91% were seen once. This material consisted of peripheral blood, taken on day 0 of AZD1222 vaccination. These receptors originate from an adult in good health.

The chain links TRBV19 to TRBJ1-1; D is perhaps TRBD1 (5 bases). Deletions cut 6 bases from V and 6 bases from J, with 23 bases between. Per germline, CDR1 LNHDA and CDR2 SQIVND (reference sequence). This CDR3 is built from 16 residues. The chain's CDR3 is CASSLRVWGEGAEAFF. In DNA, the CDR3 is TGTGCCAGTAGCCTCCGGGTTTGGGGGGAGGGCGCTGAAGCTTTCTTT.

The chain combines TRBV2 with TRBJ1-6; 10 bases match TRBD1. Germline values: CDR1 SNHLY, CDR2 FYNNEI. The CDR3 runs 13 residues. With V trimmed by 8 bases and J by 11 bases, 6 bases remained unmatched. The CDR3 loop reads CASGGTGDPPLHF. CDR3 bases: TGTGCCAGCGGCGGGACAGGGGATCCACCCCTCCACTTT.

This clone came up once. The gene calls are TRBV11-2 and TRBJ2-7; D tentatively reads TRBD1 or TRBD2 (5 bases each). In germline, CDR1 is SGHAT, CDR2 FQNNGV. With 3 bases removed from V and 1 base from J, the gap between germline ends came to 16 bases. The CDR3 contains 16 residues. In DNA, the CDR3 is TGTGCCAGCAGCTTCCGGATTCGAGGGGAATCCTACGAGCAGTACTTC. Protein: CASSFRIRGESYEQYF.

The rearrangement uses TRBV10-1 and TRBJ1-1; D gene uncertain. Trimming shortened V by 0 bases and J by 0 bases, and 8 bases separated the two germline ends. This CDR3 comprises 15 residues. Germline CDR1 is WNHNN and CDR2 is SYGVQD (reference sequence). Here the CDR3 reads CASSESRQLNTEAFF. In DNA form, the CDR3 reads TGCGCCAGCAGTGAGTCGAGACAACTGAACACTGAAGCTTTCTTT.

The V call is TRBV7-9, the J call TRBJ1-3; D possibly corresponds to TRBD1 (5 bases). The V gene's germline CDR1 is SEHNR and CDR2 FQNEAQ (reference sequence). The CDR3 spans 13 residues. With 5 bases removed from V and 8 bases from J, the gap between germline ends came to 13 bases. This chain's CDR3 is CASSVGTGDTIYF. CDR3 nucleotides: TGTGCCAGCAGCGTGGGGACCGGAGACACCATATATTTT.

This CDR3 reads CASSIIPLSTDTQYF. The CDR3, as DNA: TGTGCCAGTAGTATAATCCCCCTAAGCACAGATACGCAGTATTTT. This sequence joins TRBV19 and TRBJ2-3, with D unclear. The CDR3 runs to 15 residues. Germline V gene lookup returns CDR1 LNHDA and CDR2 SQIVND (reference sequence). V was pared by 2 bases and J by 0 bases, with 9 bases between.

The chain is built from TRBV10-1 and TRBJ2-3; the match to TRBD1 covers 11 bases. There are 15 residues in the CDR3. The germline V gene encodes CDR1 WNHNN and CDR2 SYGVQD (reference sequence). The V and J ends lost 2 bases and 4 bases, in that order; junction bases with no gene match: 2. DNA for the CDR3: TGCGCCAGCAGTGAGGGGACAGGGGGGGCAGATACGCAGTATTTT. It codes for CASSEGTGGADTQYF.

This chain uses TRBV18 with TRBJ1-2; D possibly corresponds to TRBD1 (5 bases). V lost 0 bases and J lost 1, with 24 bases in between. CDR3 length: 20 residues. The V gene's germline CDR1 is KGHSH and CDR2 LQKENI. The CDR3 DNA follows: TGTGCCAGCTCACCACCCCGGGGGTTTCTTTTCGGCCTGAATAACTATGGCTACACCTTC. Its protein product is CASSPPRGFLFGLNNYGYTF.

The chain is built from TRBV6-6 and TRBJ1-2, with 7 positions matching TRBD1. The CDR3 runs to 14 residues. Germline trimming cut 2 bases from V and 7 bases from J; bases unmatched to any gene: 7. Germline V gene lookup returns CDR1 MNHNY and CDR2 SVGAGI (reference sequence). For the CDR3, the DNA is TGTGCCAGCAGTTACGTGGAGGGGGCCGTTGGCTACACCTTC. This translates into CASSYVEGAVGYTF.

This chain connects TRBV3-1 (or the pseudogene TRBV3-2) to TRBJ2-4; tentatively, D is TRBD2 (5 bases). CDR3 length equals 15 residues. Trimming pared 1 base from V and 0 bases from J, leaving 7 bases between. Germline values: CDR1 LGHDT, CDR2 YNNKEL (reference sequence). CDR3 bases: TGTGCCAGCAGCCAAGCGGGGATAGCCAAAAACATTCAGTACTTC. This translates into CASSQAGIAKNIQYF.